Sequencing of this TCR beta chain was carried out in a study of T cell responses to AZD1222 COVID-19 vaccine. Study results and limitations: The study reported that nearly half of spike-specific TCRs target unmutated variant regions.

As to this clone: Antigen: not known.

Profiled with immunoSEQ multiplex PCR; TCRdb holds only in-frame clones, not every one. The sample yields about 92,000 clones, about nine tenths seen once. The CDR3 sequence is 14 residues long. Trimming took 3 bases from V and 5 from J, leaving 13 bases between them. The germline gives CDR1 KGHSH, CDR2 LQKENI. This sequence joins TRBV18 and TRBJ2-5; no reliable D call. This TCR derives from an adult in good health. Here the sequenced sample was peripheral blood, taken on day 0 of AZD1222 vaccination. The CDR3 region has the DNA TGTGCCAGCTCACCTGAACGGTCTGAGGAGACCCAGTACTTC. This encodes CASSPERSEETQYF.